This T cell receptor (beta chain) was recovered during a study of graft-versus-host responses after intestinal transplantation. Study information: Each transplant was multivisceral, liver-intestinal, or isolated intestinal. Each recipient received anti-thymocyte globulin induction, then tacrolimus and steroids for roughly 3 years. Study results and caveats: GvH clones appeared in recipient marrow, some first in ileum or blood.

CDR3 length: 15 residues. Germline V gene data show CDR1 as SEHNR and CDR2 as FQNEAQ (reference sequence). V was clipped by 5 bases and J by 0 bases, with 13 bases between them. Worth noting for this clone: The antigen is not known.

Here immunoSEQ multiplex PCR was the method, and the copy in TCRdb shows in-frame clones only, minus some. The profile shows around 6,700 clones, about 91% of them singletons. The chain links TRBV7-9 to TRBJ2-5, with D possibly being TRBD1 (6 bases). The starting material was PBMCs, obtained around 90 days after transplant. The sequence came from a human patient who received an intestinal transplant, so some T cells may come from the graft donor. The DNA of the CDR3 is TGTGCCAGCAGCGGGGGCGCTGTGAACCAAGAGACCCAGTACTTC. It specifies CASSGGAVNQETQYF.